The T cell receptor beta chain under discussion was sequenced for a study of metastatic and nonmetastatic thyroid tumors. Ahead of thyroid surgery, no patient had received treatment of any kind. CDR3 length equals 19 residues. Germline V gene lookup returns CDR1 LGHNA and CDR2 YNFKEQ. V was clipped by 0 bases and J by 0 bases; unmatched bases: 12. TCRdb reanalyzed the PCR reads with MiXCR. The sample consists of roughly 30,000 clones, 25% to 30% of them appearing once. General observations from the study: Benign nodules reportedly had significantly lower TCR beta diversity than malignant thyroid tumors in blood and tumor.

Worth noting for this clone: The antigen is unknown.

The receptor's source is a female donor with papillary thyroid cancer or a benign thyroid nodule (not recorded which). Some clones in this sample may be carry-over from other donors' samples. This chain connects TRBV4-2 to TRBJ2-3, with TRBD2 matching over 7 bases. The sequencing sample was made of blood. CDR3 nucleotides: TGTGCCAGCAGCCAAGATGTTCGTGGGAGGGCTTCAAGCACAGATACGCAGTATTTT. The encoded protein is CASSQDVRGRASSTDTQYF.